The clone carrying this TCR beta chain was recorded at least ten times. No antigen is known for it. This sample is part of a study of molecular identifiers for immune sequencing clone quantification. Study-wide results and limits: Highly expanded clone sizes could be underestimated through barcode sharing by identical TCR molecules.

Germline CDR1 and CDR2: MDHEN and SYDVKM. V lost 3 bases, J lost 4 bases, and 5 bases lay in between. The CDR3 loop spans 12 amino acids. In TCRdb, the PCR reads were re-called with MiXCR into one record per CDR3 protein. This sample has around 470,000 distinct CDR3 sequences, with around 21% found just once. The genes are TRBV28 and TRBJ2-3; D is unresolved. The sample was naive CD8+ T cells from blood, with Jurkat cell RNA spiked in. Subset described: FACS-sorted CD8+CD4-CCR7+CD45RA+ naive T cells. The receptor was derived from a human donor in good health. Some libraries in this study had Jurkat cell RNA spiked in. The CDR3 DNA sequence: TGTGCCAGCAGTTTTGAGTCAGATACGCAGTATTTT. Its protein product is CASSFESDTQYF.